This TCR beta chain was profiled in a study of long-term antiretroviral therapy in people with HIV. Study findings and constraints: Pre-ART clonal expansion yielded clones that dominated the repertoire at all time points.

This was the immunoSEQ v3.0 assay at survey level. Repertoires were generated with immunoSEQ multiplex PCR, while TCRdb's copy carries only in-frame clones and drops some. Of 45,000 or so clones listed, about 95% are singletons. This CDR3 spans 15 amino acids. The V segment lost 5 bases and the J segment 0 bases; nucleotides outside the gene matches: 6. Germline CDR1 and CDR2: SGHTA and FQGTGA. Only one count was recorded for this clone. Its antigen is not identified. This clonotype originated in a woman aged 45-59 years with HIV. The V gene is TRBV7-3, the J gene TRBJ1-2; 7 nucleotides agree with TRBD1. The starting material was unsorted PBMCs, obtained 3.7 years after starting antiretroviral therapy. The CDR3 DNA follows: TGTGCCAGCAGCGAATACAGGGGAGCTAACTATGGCTACACCTTC. Protein product: CASSEYRGANYGYTF.